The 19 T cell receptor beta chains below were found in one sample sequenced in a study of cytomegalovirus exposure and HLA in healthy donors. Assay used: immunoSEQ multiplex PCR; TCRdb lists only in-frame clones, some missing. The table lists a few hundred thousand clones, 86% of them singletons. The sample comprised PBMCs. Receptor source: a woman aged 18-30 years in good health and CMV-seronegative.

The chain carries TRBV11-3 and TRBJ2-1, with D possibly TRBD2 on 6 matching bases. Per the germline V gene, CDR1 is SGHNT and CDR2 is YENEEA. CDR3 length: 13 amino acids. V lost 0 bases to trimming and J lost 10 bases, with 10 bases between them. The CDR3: CASSLDSGREQFF. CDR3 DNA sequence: TGTGCCAGCAGCTTAGACTCAGGGAGGGAGCAGTTCTTC.

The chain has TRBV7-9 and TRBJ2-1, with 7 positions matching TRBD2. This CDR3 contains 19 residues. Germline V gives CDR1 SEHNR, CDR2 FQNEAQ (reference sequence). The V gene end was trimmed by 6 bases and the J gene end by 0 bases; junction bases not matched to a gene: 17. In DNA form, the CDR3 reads TGTGCCAGCAGTCAAGAGTCCGGGACTATACCCTACTCCTACAATGAGCAGTTCTTC. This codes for CASSQESGTIPYSYNEQFF.

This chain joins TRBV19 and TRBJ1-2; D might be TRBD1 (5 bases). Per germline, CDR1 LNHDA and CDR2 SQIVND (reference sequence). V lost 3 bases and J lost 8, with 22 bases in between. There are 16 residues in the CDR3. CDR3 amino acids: CASSMGPGLLTRGYTF. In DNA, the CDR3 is TGTGCCAGTAGTATGGGTCCAGGGCTATTAACTCGGGGCTACACCTTC.

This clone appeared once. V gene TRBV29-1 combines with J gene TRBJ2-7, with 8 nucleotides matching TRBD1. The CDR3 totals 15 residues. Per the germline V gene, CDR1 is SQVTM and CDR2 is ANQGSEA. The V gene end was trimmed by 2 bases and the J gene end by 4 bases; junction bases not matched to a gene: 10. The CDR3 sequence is CSVETATGALYEQYF. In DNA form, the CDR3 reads TGCAGCGTTGAAACGGCGACAGGGGCCCTGTACGAGCAGTACTTC.

The DNA for the CDR3 is TGTGCCAGCAGTTACCCGGGCAGGGGGGACCAGCCCCAGCATTTT. It specifies CASSYPGRGDQPQHF. The rearrangement uses TRBV6-6 and TRBJ1-5, with 7 bases that match TRBD1. With 2 bases clipped from V and 7 bases from J, the junction kept 8 bases outside the gene matches. CDR1 and CDR2 (germline): MNHNY, SVGAGI (reference sequence). The CDR3 loop spans 15 amino acids.

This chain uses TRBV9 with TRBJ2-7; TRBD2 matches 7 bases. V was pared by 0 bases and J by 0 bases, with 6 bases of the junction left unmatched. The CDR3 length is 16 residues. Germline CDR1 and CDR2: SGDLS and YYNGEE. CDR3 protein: CASSVGLAASSYEQYF. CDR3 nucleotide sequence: TGTGCCAGCAGCGTAGGGCTAGCGGCTAGCTCCTACGAGCAGTACTTC.

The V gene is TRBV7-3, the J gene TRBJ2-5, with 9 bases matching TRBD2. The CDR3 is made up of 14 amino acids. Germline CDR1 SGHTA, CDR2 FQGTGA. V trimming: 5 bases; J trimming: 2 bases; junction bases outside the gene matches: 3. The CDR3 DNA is TGTGCCAGCAGCCCGACTAGCGGACAAGAGACCCAGTACTTC. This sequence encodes CASSPTSGQETQYF. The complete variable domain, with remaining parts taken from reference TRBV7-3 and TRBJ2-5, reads GAGVSQTPSNKVTEKGKYVELRCDPISGHTALYWYRQSLGQGPEFLIYFQGTGAADDSGLPNDRFFAVRPEGSVSTLKIQRTERGDSAVYLCASSPTSGQETQYFGPGTRLLVL.

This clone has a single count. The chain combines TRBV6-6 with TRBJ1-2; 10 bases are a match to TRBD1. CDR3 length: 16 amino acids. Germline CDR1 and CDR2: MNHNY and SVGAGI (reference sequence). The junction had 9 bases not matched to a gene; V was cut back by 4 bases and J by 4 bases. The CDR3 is CASSFPRTGGVYGYTF. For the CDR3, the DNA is TGTGCCAGCAGTTTCCCAAGGACAGGGGGAGTCTATGGCTACACCTTC.

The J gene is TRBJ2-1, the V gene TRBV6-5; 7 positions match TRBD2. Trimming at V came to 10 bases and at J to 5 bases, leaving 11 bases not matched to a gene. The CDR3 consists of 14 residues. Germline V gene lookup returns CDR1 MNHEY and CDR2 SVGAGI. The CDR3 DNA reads TGTGCCACCAGGGAGGGAGCTCTGGACAATGAGCAGTTCTTC. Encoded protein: CATREGALDNEQFF.

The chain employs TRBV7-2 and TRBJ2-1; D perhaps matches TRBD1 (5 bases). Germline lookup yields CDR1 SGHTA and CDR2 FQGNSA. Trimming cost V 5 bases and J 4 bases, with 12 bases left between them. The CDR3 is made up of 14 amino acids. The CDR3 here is CASSVRQNYNEQFF. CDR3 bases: TGTGCCAGCAGCGTTAGACAGAATTACAATGAGCAGTTCTTC. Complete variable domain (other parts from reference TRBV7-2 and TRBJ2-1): GAGVSQSPSNKVTEKGKDVELRCDPISGHTALYWYRQSLGQGLEFLIYFQGNSAPDKSGLPSDRFSAERTGGSVSTLTIQRTQQEDSAVYLCASSVRQNYNEQFFGPGTRLTVL.

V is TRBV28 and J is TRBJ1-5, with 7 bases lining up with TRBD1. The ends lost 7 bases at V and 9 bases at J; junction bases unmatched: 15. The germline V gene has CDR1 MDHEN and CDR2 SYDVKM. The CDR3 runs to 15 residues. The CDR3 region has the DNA TGTGCCAGCAACCCGACAGGGAGCTGGGGTGGGCCCCAGCATTTT. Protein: CASNPTGSWGGPQHF.

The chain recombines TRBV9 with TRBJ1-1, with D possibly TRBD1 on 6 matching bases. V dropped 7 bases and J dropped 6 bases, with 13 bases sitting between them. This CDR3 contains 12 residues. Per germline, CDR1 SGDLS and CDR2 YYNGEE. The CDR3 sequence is CASGGAPAEAFF. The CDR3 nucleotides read TGTGCCAGCGGGGGGGCGCCCGCTGAAGCTTTCTTT.

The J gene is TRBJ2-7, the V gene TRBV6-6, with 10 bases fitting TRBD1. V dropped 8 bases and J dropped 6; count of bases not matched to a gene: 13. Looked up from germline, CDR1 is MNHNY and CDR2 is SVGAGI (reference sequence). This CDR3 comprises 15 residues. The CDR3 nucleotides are TGTGCCAGCGGAGGATTTGGGACAGGGGCGCGCGAGCAGTACTTC. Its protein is CASGGFGTGAREQYF.

CDR3 nucleotide sequence: TGTGCCAGCAGCCTGAGTGGCAGCGTATATTATGGCTACACCTTC. Amino acids: CASSLSGSVYYGYTF. The chain recombines TRBV5-6 with TRBJ1-2, with D hard to call. V was pared by 4 bases and J by 5 bases, with 18 bases between. Germline CDR1 SGHDT, CDR2 YYEEEE. The CDR3 is made up of 15 amino acids.

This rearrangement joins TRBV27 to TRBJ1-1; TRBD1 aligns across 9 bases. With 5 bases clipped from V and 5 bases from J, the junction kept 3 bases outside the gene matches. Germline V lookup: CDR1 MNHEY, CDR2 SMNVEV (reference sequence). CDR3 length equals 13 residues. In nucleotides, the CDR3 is TGTGCCAGCAGTAGACAGGGGGAAACTGAAGCTTTCTTT. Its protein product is CASSRQGETEAFF.

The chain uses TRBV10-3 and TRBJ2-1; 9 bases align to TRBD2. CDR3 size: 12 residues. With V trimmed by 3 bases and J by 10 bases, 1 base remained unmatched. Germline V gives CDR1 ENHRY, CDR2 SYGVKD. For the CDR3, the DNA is TGTGCCATCAGTGAACTAGCGGGCGAGCAGTTCTTC. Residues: CAISELAGEQFF.

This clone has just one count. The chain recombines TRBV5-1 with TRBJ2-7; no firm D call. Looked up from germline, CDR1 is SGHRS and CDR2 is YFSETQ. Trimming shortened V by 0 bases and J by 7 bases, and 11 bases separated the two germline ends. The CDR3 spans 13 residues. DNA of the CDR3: TGCGCCAGCAGCTTGGCGGTGTTTGAGGAGCAGTACTTC. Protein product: CASSLAVFEEQYF.

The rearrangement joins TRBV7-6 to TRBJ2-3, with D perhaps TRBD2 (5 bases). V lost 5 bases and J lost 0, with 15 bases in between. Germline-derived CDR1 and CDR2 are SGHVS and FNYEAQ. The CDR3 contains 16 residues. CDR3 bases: TGTGCCAGCAGCGTTAGCGAGAGGGCTAGCACAGATACGCAGTATTTT. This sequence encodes CASSVSERASTDTQYF.

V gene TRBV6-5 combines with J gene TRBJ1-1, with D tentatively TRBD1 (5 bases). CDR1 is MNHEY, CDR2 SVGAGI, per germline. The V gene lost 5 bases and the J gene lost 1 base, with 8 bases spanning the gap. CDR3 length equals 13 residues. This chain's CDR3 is CASSPTGNTEAFF. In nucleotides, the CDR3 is TGTGCCAGCAGTCCTACAGGGAACACTGAAGCTTTCTTT.